A single sample gave rise to the 27 T cell receptor beta chains below, sequenced in a study of spatial heterogeneity in lung cancer. MiXCR, run by TCRdb on the 5' RACE reads, gives a single entry per CDR3 protein. Of about 39,000 distinct CDR3 sequences in the sample, 4.5% to 6% were seen once. Time point here: sample taken at primary tumor resection. Frozen PBMC, nontumor lung or tumor provided whole RNA, which was sequenced unsorted. The input for sequencing was PBMCs, taken at surgery. The origin of the receptors is a male donor with early-stage non-small cell lung cancer.

This clonotype showed up many times. The CDR3 is CASSQGLWMITDSYNEQFF. The DNA for the CDR3 is TGTGCCAGCAGCCAGGGGTTATGGATGATAACGGACTCCTACAATGAGCAGTTCTTC. V and J are TRBV14 and TRBJ2-1; D is uncertain. The CDR3 extends over 19 amino acids. V was pared by 3 bases and J by 0 bases, with 21 bases between. Germline CDR1 SGHDN, CDR2 FVKESK.

This clonotype was seen at least ten times. The rearrangement links TRBV2 to TRBJ1-1; D not resolved. The CDR3 runs to 11 residues. V was shortened by 8 bases and J by 4 bases, with 8 bases between the two germline ends. The germline V gene encodes CDR1 SNHLY and CDR2 FYNNEI. In DNA form, the CDR3 reads TGTGCCAGCGTACTAAGCACTGAAGCTTTCTTT. Its translation is CASVLSTEAFF.

This clonotype was observed at least ten times. CDR3 residues: CASSLARGMNTEAFF. The CDR3 DNA sequence: TGTGCCAGCAGCTTAGCTAGGGGAATGAACACTGAAGCTTTCTTT. The chain carries TRBV7-8 and TRBJ1-1, with D perhaps TRBD1 (5 bases). This CDR3 is built from 15 residues. Trimming removed 0 bases at V and 0 bases at J, with 8 bases between. Germline V gene lookup returns CDR1 SGHVS and CDR2 FQNEAQ.

The sample holds a few counts of this clonotype. The chain joins TRBV12-5 to TRBJ2-5, with D possibly being TRBD2 (5 bases). CDR1 is LGHNT, CDR2 FRNRAP, per germline. V was shortened by 5 bases and J by 5 bases, with 9 bases between the two germline ends. The CDR3 spans 12 residues. The CDR3 region is CASGPWEETQYF. The CDR3 bases are TGTGCTAGTGGTCCGTGGGAGGAGACCCAGTACTTC.

This chain connects TRBV29-1 to TRBJ2-1; 9 bases match TRBD1. This CDR3 has 13 amino acids. The germline V gene encodes CDR1 SQVTM and CDR2 ANQGSEA. V lost 7 bases and J lost 7; bases outside the gene matches: 8. CDR3 amino acids: CSARDRVKNEQFF. The CDR3 nucleotides are TGCAGCGCCCGGGACAGGGTCAAGAATGAGCAGTTCTTC.

This clonotype was seen at least ten times. The rearrangement uses TRBV4-1 and TRBJ2-5, with D perhaps TRBD2 (6 bases). V gave up 4 bases and J gave up 2 bases, with 11 bases separating them. Germline V gives CDR1 MGHRA, CDR2 YSYEKL. The CDR3 loop spans 14 amino acids. The CDR3 sequence is CASSLRTTQETQYF. DNA of the CDR3: TGCGCCAGCAGCCTTCGGACTACACAAGAGACCCAGTACTTC.

This clonotype has a count of ten or more. The genes are TRBV20-1 and TRBJ2-1; D perhaps matches TRBD1 (5 bases). This CDR3 has 11 residues. V gave up 6 bases and J gave up 10 bases, with 13 bases separating them. Germline CDR1 DFQATT, CDR2 SNEGSKA (reference sequence). The CDR3 bases are TGCAGTGCCAGGGTGGTCAGGGAGCAGTTCTTC. Translating it yields CSARVVREQFF.

This clonotype has more than one count but fewer than ten. The chain is built from TRBV6-5 and TRBJ2-4; 8 bases align to TRBD1. This CDR3 has 17 residues. Germline V gene data show CDR1 as MNHEY and CDR2 as SVGAGI. J lost 6 bases, V lost 6 bases, and 16 bases had no gene match. This CDR3 reads CASSRNSGGDARNIQYF. CDR3 sequence (DNA): TGTGCCAGCAGCCGAAATTCAGGGGGCGATGCAAGAAACATTCAGTACTTC.

This clonotype was observed a single time. V is TRBV5-8 and J is TRBJ2-3, with TRBD2 matching 12 bases. The V segment lost 0 bases and the J segment 0 bases; nucleotides outside the gene matches: 2. This CDR3 comprises 17 residues. Germline V gene sequence: CDR1 SGHTS, CDR2 YDEGEE. In nucleotides, the CDR3 is TGTGCCAGCAGCTTGGGGGGGACTAGCGGGAGCACAGATACGCAGTATTTT. This codes for CASSLGGTSGSTDTQYF.

The V call is TRBV5-4, the J call TRBJ2-3; no definite D call. The germline V gene encodes CDR1 SGHNT and CDR2 YYREEE (reference sequence). CDR3 length: 13 residues. Trimming took 2 bases from V and 7 from J, leaving 11 bases between them. The CDR3 loop reads CASSFPDANTQYF. In DNA, the CDR3 is TGTGCCAGCAGCTTCCCCGATGCGAATACGCAGTATTTT. Based on the CDR3 plus reference TRBV5-4 and TRBJ2-3, the full variable domain is ETGVTQSPTHLIKTRGQQVTLRCSSQSGHNTVSWYQQALGQGPQFIFQYYREEENGRGNFPPRFSGLQFPNYSSELNVNALELDDSALYLCASSFPDANTQYFGPGTRLTVL.

In this sample, this clonotype turned up many times. The chain recombines TRBV5-1 with TRBJ2-5; 7 nucleotides agree with TRBD1. V shed 4 bases and J 2 bases; nucleotides not matched to a gene: 8. CDR1 and CDR2 (germline): SGHRS, YFSETQ. There are 15 residues in the CDR3. The CDR3 here is CASSPYPGQQETQYF. DNA of the CDR3: TGCGCCAGCAGCCCTTACCCGGGACAGCAAGAGACCCAGTACTTC.

This clonotype was seen at least ten times. This chain uses TRBV10-3 with TRBJ2-3; 8 bases are a match to TRBD2. After removal of 4 bases from V and 5 bases from J, the junction contained 8 bases not matched to a gene. Looked up from germline, CDR1 is ENHRY and CDR2 is SYGVKD. The CDR3 has 15 residues. This CDR3 reads CAISGSGGHQDTQYF. CDR3 bases: TGTGCCATCAGTGGTTCGGGGGGGCATCAAGATACGCAGTATTTT.

This clonotype showed up many times. This rearrangement joins TRBV2 to TRBJ2-2; possibly TRBD1 for D (5 bases). Germline values: CDR1 SNHLY, CDR2 FYNNEI. This CDR3 comprises 14 residues. Trimming shortened V by 6 bases and J by 1 base, and 9 bases separated the two germline ends. As DNA, the CDR3 is TGTGCCAGCAGGACAGAACGGAACACCGGGGAGCTGTTTTTT. This sequence encodes CASRTERNTGELFF. Looking up the rest from reference TRBV2 and TRBJ2-2 gives the full variable domain: EPEVTQTPSHQVTQMGQEVILRCVPISNHLYFYWYRQILGQKVEFLVSFYNNEISEKSEIFDDQFSVERPDGSNFTLKIRSTKLEDSAMYFCASRTERNTGELFFGEGSRLTVL.

The sample holds many counts of this clonotype. The rearrangement joins TRBV7-2 to TRBJ2-1; no reliable D call. The germline gives CDR1 SGHTA, CDR2 FQGNSA. The germline V and J ends were trimmed by 5 bases and 0 bases, with 14 bases remaining between them. The CDR3 sequence is 16 residues long. The CDR3: CASSEFSVFSYNEQFF. In nucleotides, the CDR3 is TGTGCCAGCAGCGAATTCAGTGTATTCTCCTACAATGAGCAGTTCTTC.

This clonotype has a handful of counts. The rearrangement uses TRBV12-3 or TRBV12-4 and TRBJ1-2, with no clear D. Trimming removed 3 bases from V and 8 bases from J, with 13 bases in between. This CDR3 spans 13 amino acids. The CDR3 protein is CASSFRPNAGYTF. CDR3 sequence (DNA): TGTGCCAGCAGTTTTAGGCCAAACGCCGGCTACACCTTC.

This clonotype was observed at least ten times. The chain uses TRBV9 and TRBJ1-1, with TRBD1 as a possible D gene (6 bases). CDR1 is SGDLS, CDR2 YYNGEE, per germline. This CDR3 region has 14 residues. Trimming took 4 bases from V and 3 from J, leaving 13 bases between them. DNA of the CDR3: TGTGCCAGCAGCACCGTACAGGGATACACTGAAGCTTTCTTT. Translated, it gives CASSTVQGYTEAFF.

This clonotype was recorded a few times. The chain combines TRBV27 with TRBJ2-3, with D hard to call. V was cut by 2 bases and J by 5 bases, with 8 bases left in between. Germline CDR1 is MNHEY and CDR2 is SMNVEV (reference sequence). The CDR3 loop spans 13 amino acids. The CDR3 region is CASSLNRIDTQYF. DNA for the CDR3: TGTGCCAGCAGTTTAAATCGGATAGATACGCAGTATTTT.

This clonotype was counted only a few times. The genes are TRBV24-1 and TRBJ1-5, with a possible D match to TRBD1 (5 bases). The V end was cut by 5 bases, the J end by 0 bases, with 16 bases between. Germline CDR1 KGHDR, CDR2 SFDVKD. The CDR3 length is 17 residues. DNA for the CDR3: TGTGCCACCAGTGGGGGACCGGGAACGGGTAGCAATCAGCCCCAGCATTTT. Protein sequence: CATSGGPGTGSNQPQHF.

The chain is built from TRBV9 and TRBJ2-2, with 9 bases fitting TRBD2. This CDR3 spans 14 amino acids. The germline V gene encodes CDR1 SGDLS and CDR2 YYNGEE. V trimming: 6 bases; J trimming: 4 bases; junction bases outside the gene matches: 4. The CDR3 is CASKRGAGTGELFF. DNA of the CDR3: TGTGCCAGCAAGCGGGGGGCAGGCACCGGGGAGCTGTTTTTT.

The chain carries TRBV2 and TRBJ2-1, with TRBD2 matching over 11 bases. Germline V CDR1 and CDR2: SNHLY, FYNNEI. V was clipped by 2 bases and J by 3 bases; unmatched bases: 6. This CDR3 has 17 amino acids. The DNA for the CDR3 is TGTGCCAGCAGTGAAATGTATAGCGGGGGGGTCTACAATGAGCAGTTCTTC. It encodes CASSEMYSGGVYNEQFF.

This clonotype has ten or more counts. The chain recombines TRBV5-1 with TRBJ1-4; TRBD1 matches at 7 bases. The CDR3 totals 15 residues. V was clipped by 0 bases and J by 5 bases; unmatched bases: 4. The germline gives CDR1 SGHRS, CDR2 YFSETQ. The CDR3 DNA follows: TGCGCCAGCAGCTTGGTGGGACAGCCAAATGAAAAACTGTTTTTT. Translating it yields CASSLVGQPNEKLFF.

On this clonotype: Germline and junction disagree at one end, which may indicate a read error. V usage is TRBV4-1 and J usage is TRBJ1-4, with D possibly TRBD1 on 6 matching bases. The CDR3 is 15 amino acids. Germline CDR1 and CDR2: MGHRA and YSYEKL. In DNA form, the CDR3 reads TGCGCCAGCAGCCAAGAAACAGGGCCTAATGAAAGACTGTTTTTT. Protein product: CASSQETGPNERLFF.

This clonotype was observed many times. The chain uses TRBV6-1 and TRBJ1-1, with TRBD1 identical over 7 bases. Germline trimming cut 2 bases from V and 4 bases from J; bases unmatched to any gene: 10. The CDR3 sequence is 16 residues long. Germline CDR1 reads MNHNS; CDR2 reads SASEGT. CDR3 in amino acids: CASSEILGQFSTEAFF. For the CDR3, the DNA is TGTGCCAGCAGTGAAATTTTGGGACAGTTTAGCACTGAAGCTTTCTTT.

There are many counts of this clonotype. This sequence joins TRBV7-8 and TRBJ2-1; D is unresolved. Trimming cost V 1 base and J 6 bases, with 10 bases left between them. Germline CDR1 SGHVS, CDR2 FQNEAQ. CDR3 length equals 14 residues. CDR3 nucleotide sequence: TGTGCCAGCAGCTTAGGTTCAGGCTCCAATGAGCAGTTCTTC. It encodes CASSLGSGSNEQFF.

This clonotype was detected ten times or more. The chain recombines TRBV2 with TRBJ1-1; D may be TRBD1 (5 bases). The germline gives CDR1 SNHLY, CDR2 FYNNEI. Trimming pared 3 bases from V and 10 bases from J, leaving 15 bases between. CDR3 length equals 13 residues. The CDR3 protein is CASSDVRGFGAFF. CDR3 sequence (DNA): TGTGCCAGCAGTGATGTGCGGGGGTTCGGAGCTTTCTTT.

The J gene is TRBJ2-2, the V gene TRBV29-1, with 8 bases aligning to TRBD1. The CDR3 runs 14 residues. J was trimmed by 4 bases and V by 7 bases; bases with no gene match: 8. CDR1 is SQVTM, CDR2 ANQGSEA, per germline. CDR3 residues: CSGSQGVGTGELFF. In DNA form, the CDR3 reads TGCAGCGGCTCACAGGGGGTCGGCACCGGGGAGCTGTTTTTT.

In this sample, this clonotype turned up a few times. This rearrangement joins TRBV28 to TRBJ2-1, with TRBD2 as a possible D gene (6 bases). Germline CDR1 reads MDHEN; CDR2 reads SYDVKM. The CDR3 runs to 16 residues. Trimming cost V 4 bases and J 5 bases, with 18 bases left between them. CDR3 sequence: CASSSMPGTSHNEQFF. CDR3 sequence (DNA): TGTGCCAGCAGTTCCATGCCGGGGACTTCACACAATGAGCAGTTCTTC.